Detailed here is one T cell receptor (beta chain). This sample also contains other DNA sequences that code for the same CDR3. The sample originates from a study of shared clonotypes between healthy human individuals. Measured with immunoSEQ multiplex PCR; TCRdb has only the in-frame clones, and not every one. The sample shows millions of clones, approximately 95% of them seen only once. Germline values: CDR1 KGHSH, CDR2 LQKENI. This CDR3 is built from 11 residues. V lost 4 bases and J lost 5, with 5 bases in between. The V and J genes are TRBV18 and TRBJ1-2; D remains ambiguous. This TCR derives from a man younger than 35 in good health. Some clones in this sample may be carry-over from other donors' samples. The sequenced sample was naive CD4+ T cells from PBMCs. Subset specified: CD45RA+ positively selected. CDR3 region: CASSLGYGYTF. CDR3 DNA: TGTGCCAGCTCACTAGGATATGGCTACACCTTC.